The table lists the clone carrying this T cell receptor beta chain with many counts. Each individual donor underwent a draw of around 9.8 milliliters of peripheral blood. Isolated PBMCs totaled at least 7 million in each sample. The CDR3 has 13 amino acids. The ends were cut back, 0 bases at V and 5 bases at J, with 7 bases in the middle. The germline V gene encodes CDR1 LGHDT and CDR2 YNNKEL (reference sequence). The data were obtained in a study of blood T cells in healthy people across ages. Across the whole study: With template switching, about one barcoded beta molecule was captured per two T cells.

A sample-barcoded 5' primer and a J-beta primer mix were used in a second PCR of about 6 to 11 cycles. A template-switch adaptor containing 12 random nucleotides labeled each cDNA molecule. From the 5' RACE reads, TCRdb called clonotypes with MiXCR, one entry per CDR3 protein. The top ten hold about 20% of the sample, which has about 730,000 distinct CDR3 sequences, roughly 41% seen once. The rearrangement joins TRBV3-1 to TRBJ2-5, with D possibly being TRBD1 or TRBD2 (5 bases each). Input material: blood. This TCR derives from a woman in her sixties in good health. The CDR3 spells CASSQEWGETQYF. CDR3 nucleotides: TGTGCCAGCAGCCAAGAATGGGGGGAGACCCAGTACTTC.